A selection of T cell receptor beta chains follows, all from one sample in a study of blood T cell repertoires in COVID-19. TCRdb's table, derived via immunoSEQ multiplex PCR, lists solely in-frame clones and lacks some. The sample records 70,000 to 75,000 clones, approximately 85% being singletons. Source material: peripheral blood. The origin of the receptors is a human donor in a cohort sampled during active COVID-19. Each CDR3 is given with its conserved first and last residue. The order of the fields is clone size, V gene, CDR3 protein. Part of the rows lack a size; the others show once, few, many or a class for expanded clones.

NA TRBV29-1 CSVGGNRGNEKLFF
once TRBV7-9 CASTIQGSTEAFF
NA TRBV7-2 CASSLRGAESNVLTF
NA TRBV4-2 CASSRRGAVNNEQFF
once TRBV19 CASSIGAGLAGGGNEQFF
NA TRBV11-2 CASSIVGTSGTDTQYF
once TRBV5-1 CASSFDSYEETQYF
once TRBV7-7 CASSPRDRGVYEQYF
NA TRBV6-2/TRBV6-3 CASSSPWTGGYNEQFF
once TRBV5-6 CASSLKGVRSPLHF
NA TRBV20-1 CSASVQGSYSNQPQHF
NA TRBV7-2 CASTLSGSRETQYF
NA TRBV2 CASSGLAGDTQYF
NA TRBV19 CASSISPTGANQPQHF
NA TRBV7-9 CASSLASSGRTNTEAFF
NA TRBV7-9 CASRNHGTSGYQETQYF
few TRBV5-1 CASSLLQGAVTGELFF
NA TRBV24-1 CATSGGGQETQYF
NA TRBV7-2 CASSLATRGGAGGLANVLTF
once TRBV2 CASSLSGRGEQFF
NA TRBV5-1 CASSYSGGETQYF
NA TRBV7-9 CASSRGQGVTYNEQFF
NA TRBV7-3 CASSLAGGSVDTQYF
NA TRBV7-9 CASSLVGLGNTGELFF
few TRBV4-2 CASSLLQAGGGAGETQYF
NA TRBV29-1 CSVRGRTSTDTQYF
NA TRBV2 CASSEEWGGNTGELFF
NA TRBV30 CAWSYGDRVYNSPLHF
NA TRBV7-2 CASSLEWQATNYGYTF
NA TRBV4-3 CASSLTKGLAGASNYYNEQFF
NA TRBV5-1 CASSPGLAGVSYEQYF
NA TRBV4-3 CASSQGLAPADTQYF
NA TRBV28 CALSRAGGYNEQFF
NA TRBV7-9 CASSLAQGGATNEKLFF
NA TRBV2 CASTVLVRGGLPILQHF
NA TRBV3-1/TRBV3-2 CASSRTGDLEQFF
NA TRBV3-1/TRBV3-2 CASSQEVGTSGYNEQFF
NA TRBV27 CASSLMGDQETQYF
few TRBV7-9 CASSQLWEEKLFF
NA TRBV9 CASSGGTGGRSGELFF
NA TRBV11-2 CASSLERGQPQHF
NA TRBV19 CVSSRTGTGGHEQYF